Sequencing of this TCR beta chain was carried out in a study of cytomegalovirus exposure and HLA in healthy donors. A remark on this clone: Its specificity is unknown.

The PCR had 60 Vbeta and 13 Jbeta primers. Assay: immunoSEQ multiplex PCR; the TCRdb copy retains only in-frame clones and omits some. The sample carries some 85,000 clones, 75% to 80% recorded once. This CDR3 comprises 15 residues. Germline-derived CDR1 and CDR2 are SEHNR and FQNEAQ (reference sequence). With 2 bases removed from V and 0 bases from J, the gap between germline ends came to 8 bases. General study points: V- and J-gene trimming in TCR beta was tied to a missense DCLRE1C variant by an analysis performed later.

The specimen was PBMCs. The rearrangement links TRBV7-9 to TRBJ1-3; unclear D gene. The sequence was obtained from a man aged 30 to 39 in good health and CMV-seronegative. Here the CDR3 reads CASSLQRISGNTIYF. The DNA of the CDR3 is TGTGCCAGCAGCTTACAGAGGATCTCTGGAAACACCATATATTTT.